This T cell receptor beta chain was retrieved from a study of control samples from healthy donors and cancer patients. The table came from immunoSEQ multiplex PCR; TCRdb's copy has only in-frame clones and leaves some out. The table lists some 150,000 clones, about nine tenths of them singletons. What was sequenced was blood. This TCR was sampled from a woman in her thirties in good health.

The CDR3 sequence is CATSAVNTEAFF. CDR3 bases: TGTGCCACCAGTGCCGTGAACACTGAAGCTTTCTTT. V and J are TRBV24-1 and TRBJ1-1; unclear D gene. The V end was cut by 5 bases, the J end by 0 bases, with 3 bases between. Looked up from germline, CDR1 is KGHDR and CDR2 is SFDVKD. The length of the CDR3 is 12 residues.